A selection of T cell receptor beta chains follows, all from one sample in a study of T cell responses to AZD1222 COVID-19 vaccine. TCRdb's table, derived via immunoSEQ multiplex PCR, lists solely in-frame clones and lacks some. The table shows some 81,000 clones, with 80% to 90% occurring only once. Sequenced here: peripheral blood, sampled 28 days after the second AZD1222 dose. These receptors came from an adult who received the AZD1222 COVID-19 vaccine. The CDR3 runs from the conserved cysteine through the conserved F or W. The order of the fields is J gene, clone size, D gene, V gene, CDR3 DNA, CDR3 protein. D genes are given only for firm matches. Not every row has a clone size; where given, it reads once, few, many or a size class.

TRBJ1-2,-,-,TRBV7-3,TGTGCCAGCAGCCGTGGTTCGGGTGGCTACACCTTC,CASSRGSGGYTF
TRBJ2-3,-,-,TRBV30,TGTGCCTGGAGTGGACTAGGTACGCAGTATTTT,CAWSGLGTQYF
TRBJ1-4,-,TRBD1,TRBV10-1,TGCGCCAGCATCTCCCCCTGTGGGACAGGGGGCGAGGAAAAACTGTTTTTT,CASISPCGTGGEEKLFF
TRBJ2-5,few,-,TRBV30,TGTGCCTGGAGTGTACTTGGTCTAGGAGAGACCCAGTACTTC,CAWSVLGLGETQYF
TRBJ1-1,-,-,TRBV19,TGTGCCAGTAGTATGGGGGGCTATGCTGAAGCTTTCTTT,CASSMGGYAEAFF
TRBJ1-6,-,-,TRBV4-2,TGTGCCAGCAGCCAAGTGGGCGCCAGGCACCTCCACTTT,CASSQVGARHLHF
TRBJ2-2,-,TRBD2,TRBV27,TGTGCCAGCAGTTTGGGACTAGCGAGCAACACCGGGGAGCTGTTTTTT,CASSLGLASNTGELFF
TRBJ2-1,-,-,TRBV5-1,TGCGCCAGCAGCTCACAGGGAGTATACAATGAGCAGTTCTTC,CASSSQGVYNEQFF
TRBJ1-3,-,-,TRBV28,TGTGCCAGCAGTTCCCCAGCAGGGTTCTCGTCTGGAAACACCATATATTTT,CASSSPAGFSSGNTIYF
TRBJ2-1,-,TRBD1,TRBV7-3,TGTGCCAGCAGCCCACGACAGGGATCCCCTAATGAGCAGTTCTTC,CASSPRQGSPNEQFF
TRBJ1-1,few,-,TRBV11-2,TGTGCCAGCAGCTTAGATCTAAACACTGAAGCTTTCTTT,CASSLDLNTEAFF
TRBJ2-1,-,-,TRBV29-1,TGCAGCGTAGTAGCTGGAGGCCGCTCGGCGGATGAGCAGTTCTTC,CSVVAGGRSADEQFF
TRBJ2-6,-,-,TRBV14,TGTGCCAGCAGCCAAGGTCAGCTCTCTGGGGCCAACGTCCTGACTTTC,CASSQGQLSGANVLTF
TRBJ1-1,once,-,TRBV2,TGTGCCAGCCAACGACAGGACACTGGAGCTTTCTTT,CASQRQDTGAFF
TRBJ1-3,-,-,TRBV28,TGTGCCAGCAGTTTGGGAGGGCTCTCTGGAAACACCATATATTTT,CASSLGGLSGNTIYF
TRBJ1-6,-,TRBD1,TRBV12-3/TRBV12-4,TGTGCCAGCAGCGGACAGGGTTATTCACCCCTCCACTTT,CASSGQGYSPLHF
TRBJ1-1,once,-,TRBV20-1,TGCAGTGTTCGGACTGAAGCTTTCTTT,CSVRTEAFF
TRBJ2-5,-,-,TRBV5-1,TGCGCCAGCAGCTTGACAGGCCCAGAGACCCAGTACTTC,CASSLTGPETQYF
TRBJ1-2,-,-,TRBV18,TGTGCCAGCTCACTGAGCCAGGAGTATGGCTACACCTTC,CASSLSQEYGYTF
TRBJ2-2,-,TRBD2,TRBV11-2,TGTGCCAGCAGCGCCCGACTAGCCTGGAGCACCGGGGAGCTGTTTTTT,CASSARLAWSTGELFF
TRBJ1-4,-,-,TRBV28,TGTGCCAGCAGTTTGAGTGAAAAACTGTTTTTT,CASSLSEKLFF
TRBJ2-1,-,TRBD2,TRBV19,TGTGCCAGTACCCCGCTAGCGGGGGGGGAGGAGCAGTTCTTC,CASTPLAGGEEQFF
TRBJ1-5,-,TRBD1,TRBV19,TGTGCCAGTACCCGAGAGACAGGGGGGTACAATCAGCCCCAGCATTTT,CASTRETGGYNQPQHF
TRBJ2-7,-,TRBD2,TRBV27,TGTGCCAGCAGACCCTCAGGACTAGCGAGGCCCTACGAGCAGTACTTC,CASRPSGLARPYEQYF
TRBJ1-5,-,TRBD1,TRBV5-1,TGCGCCAGCAGCGCTGGACAGGGCGATCAGCCCCAGCATTTT,CASSAGQGDQPQHF
TRBJ2-1,-,-,TRBV30,TGTGCCTGGAGTCAGAACAATGAGCAGTTCTTC,CAWSQNNEQFF
TRBJ2-2,-,-,TRBV7-2,TGTGCCAGCAGCTTAGTGGGGCCCATGGCCGGGGAGCTGTTTTTT,CASSLVGPMAGELFF
TRBJ2-7,-,-,TRBV15,TGTGCCACCAGCAGAGATCCTCGGGGGTCCTACGAGCAGTACTTC,CATSRDPRGSYEQYF
TRBJ2-7,-,-,TRBV7-8,TGTGCCAGCAGCAGAGCGGACAGAACCGAGCAGTACTTC,CASSRADRTEQYF
TRBJ1-2,-,-,TRBV24-1,TGTGCCACCAGTGATTGGGGGCTAGGAGGCTACACCTTC,CATSDWGLGGYTF
TRBJ1-3,few,-,TRBV9,TGTGCCAGCAGCGTAGCTGGACCTGGGGCAGCCTCTGGAAACACCATATATTTT,CASSVAGPGAASGNTIYF
TRBJ2-1,-,-,TRBV7-3,TGTGCCAGCAGCTTAAGTATGGAGGATGAGCAGTTCTTC,CASSLSMEDEQFF
TRBJ2-7,-,-,TRBV3-1/TRBV3-2,TGTGCCAGCAGCCTGTGGTCGGGGGGCCAAACCTACGAGCAGTACTTC,CASSLWSGGQTYEQYF
TRBJ1-5,-,-,TRBV7-2,TGTGCCAGCAGCTCGGGAACAGGAAGGAGCAATCAGCCCCAGCATTTT,CASSSGTGRSNQPQHF
TRBJ1-4,-,-,TRBV5-1,TGCGCCAGCAGCGATACAGGGAATCGGGAAAAACTGTTTTTT,CASSDTGNREKLFF
TRBJ2-7,-,-,TRBV18,TGTGCCAGCTCACCAGAGACAGGATCCTACGAGCAGTACTTC,CASSPETGSYEQYF
TRBJ2-3,-,-,TRBV4-2,TGTGCCAGCAGCCACACGGGAGATCGAGATACGCAGTATTTT,CASSHTGDRDTQYF
TRBJ2-2,-,-,TRBV28,TGTGCCACCTGGGGGAGACCGAACACCGGGGAGCTGTTTTTT,CATWGRPNTGELFF
TRBJ1-1,-,-,TRBV18,TGTGCCAGCTCACCGTCAATCTCGGGTGGGACTGAAGCTTTCTTT,CASSPSISGGTEAFF
TRBJ1-4,-,TRBD1,TRBV5-1,TGCGCCAGCAGCCCGGGACAGGGTACGGCTGAAAAACTGTTTTTT,CASSPGQGTAEKLFF
TRBJ1-1,-,-,TRBV27,TGTGCCAGCAGTTTATTATCCGGGGGGCGAGGTGAAGCTTTCTTT,CASSLLSGGRGEAFF
TRBJ1-2,-,-,TRBV11-2,TGTGCCAGCAGCCCGAACAGGGATTATGGCTACACCTTC,CASSPNRDYGYTF
TRBJ1-6,-,-,TRBV4-2,TGTGCCAGCAGCCTCAACCTCAGGACAGTCGATTCACCCCTCCACTTT,CASSLNLRTVDSPLHF
TRBJ2-1,few,-,TRBV7-2,TGTGCCAGCAGCTTAGTAGGTTCGGACAATGAGCAGTTCTTC,CASSLVGSDNEQFF
TRBJ2-3,-,-,TRBV5-1,TGCGCCAGCAGCTTGGACGGGAGAAACACAGATACGCAGTATTTT,CASSLDGRNTDTQYF
TRBJ2-5,-,-,TRBV4-2,TGTGCCAGCAGCCAAGGAGCACAGGGTAACCAAGAGACCCAGTACTTC,CASSQGAQGNQETQYF
TRBJ2-5,-,-,TRBV21-1,TGTGCCAGCAGCAATAAGAGGACTAGCGGGCTCTTCCAAGAGACCCAGTACTTC,CASSNKRTSGLFQETQYF
TRBJ1-1,-,-,TRBV29-1,TGCAGCGTTGAAGAAGGGGGGACGACTGAAGCTTTCTTT,CSVEEGGTTEAFF
TRBJ1-4,-,-,TRBV6-1,TGTGCCAGCAGTGGGTATCAGGGGCAGGGTAATGAAAAACTGTTTTTT,CASSGYQGQGNEKLFF
TRBJ1-2,-,TRBD1,TRBV12-3/TRBV12-4,TGTGCCAGCAGCAAACAGGGGGCGCCTGGCTACACCTTC,CASSKQGAPGYTF
TRBJ1-1,-,TRBD1,TRBV11-1,TGTGCCAGCATCGGGACAGGGTGGACTGAAGCTTTCTTT,CASIGTGWTEAFF
TRBJ2-1,-,TRBD2,TRBV9,TGTGCCAGCAGCGTAGACTCGCGGGGGGGCCACAATGAGCAGTTCTTC,CASSVDSRGGHNEQFF
TRBJ2-1,once,TRBD1,TRBV24-1,TGTGCCACCAGTGACCGAAGGTCGGACAGGGACTACAATGAGCAGTTCTTC,CATSDRRSDRDYNEQFF
TRBJ1-5,-,-,TRBV27,TGTGCCAGCAGTGTGAAATATAGCAATCAGCCCCAGCATTTT,CASSVKYSNQPQHF
TRBJ2-3,few,TRBD1,TRBV11-3,TGTGCCAGCAGCTTAGAACAGGGGGCGCGGTATACGCAGTATTTT,CASSLEQGARYTQYF
TRBJ2-2,few,TRBD2,TRBV5-1,TGCGCCAGCAGCTTGACTAGCGGCATCGGGGAGCTGTTTTTT,CASSLTSGIGELFF
TRBJ2-4,-,-,TRBV20-1,TGCAGTGCTAGAGCTGGGCGCATTCAGTACTTC,CSARAGRIQYF
TRBJ2-5,-,TRBD2,TRBV3-1/TRBV3-2,TGTGCCAGCAGCCCGGGAAGCCGGGGGGGCGGGGAGACCCAGTACTTC,CASSPGSRGGGETQYF
TRBJ1-2,-,-,TRBV4-2,TGTGCCAGCAGCCAAAAAAATTCACAGATCGGCTATGGCTACACCTTC,CASSQKNSQIGYGYTF
TRBJ1-5,-,TRBD1,TRBV7-2,TGTGCCAGCAGCCCCCCGGGACAGAGCAATCAGCCCCAGCATTTT,CASSPPGQSNQPQHF